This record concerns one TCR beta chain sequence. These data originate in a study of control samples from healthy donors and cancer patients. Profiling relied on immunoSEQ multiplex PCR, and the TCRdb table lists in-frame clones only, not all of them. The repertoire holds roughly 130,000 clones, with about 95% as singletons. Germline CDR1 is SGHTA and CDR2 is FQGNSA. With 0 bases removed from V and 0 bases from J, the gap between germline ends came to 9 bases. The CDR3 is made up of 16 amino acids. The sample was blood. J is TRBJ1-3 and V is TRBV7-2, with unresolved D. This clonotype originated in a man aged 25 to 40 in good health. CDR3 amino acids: CASSLAVRSSGNTIYF. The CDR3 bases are TGTGCCAGCAGCTTAGCCGTCAGAAGCTCTGGAAACACCATATATTTT.